This T cell receptor (beta chain) was recorded in a study of blood T cells in healthy people across ages. About the research overall: Capture via template switching afforded approximately one barcoded beta molecule per two T cells.

Trimming cost V 6 bases and J 4 bases, with 18 bases left between them. The CDR3 length is 14 residues. Germline V gene sequence: CDR1 DFQATT, CDR2 SNEGSKA (reference sequence). Then a second PCR, running roughly 6 to 12 cycles, was carried out with a sample-barcoded 5' primer and a J-beta primer mix. TCRdb recomputed calls from the 5' RACE reads with MiXCR, one row per CDR3 protein. The sample gives roughly 860,000 distinct CDR3 sequences, under 80% of which show up once; 25% to 30% is in the top ten. The sample comprised blood. This chain uses TRBV20-1 with TRBJ1-2, with D maybe TRBD1 (6 bases). The sequence was obtained from a man aged 25 to 45 in good health. The DNA of the CDR3 is TGCAGTGCGCTACGGACAGAAACGGCCTATGGCTACACCTTC. This codes for CSALRTETAYGYTF.